This entry lists 2 T cell receptor beta chains sequenced from one sample in a study of OX40 agonist ivuxolimab in advanced cancers. The receptor library was made with the immunoSEQ multiplex PCR assay. TCRdb obtained this table from immuneACCESS and retained in-frame rearrangements with V and J assigned. These tables miss some clones; where compared with another copy, unresolved V genes account for less than half of the shortfall, and the remainder is unexplained. This sample holds some 50,000 clones; 90% were observed only once. In total, the top ten clones hold about 5% of the sample. The sequencing here drew on CD4+ or CD8+ T cells sorted from blood, taken in a trial of the OX40 agonist ivuxolimab. The source is an adult with an advanced solid tumor such as melanoma, head and neck, liver or kidney cancer.

The V and J genes are TRBV4-1 and TRBJ1-2, with D unclear. The germline V and J ends were trimmed by 1 base and 5 bases, with 11 bases remaining between them. Looked up from germline, CDR1 is MGHRA and CDR2 is YSYEKL. The CDR3 has 14 amino acids. The CDR3 nucleotides are TGCGCCAGCAGCCAAGTGGACGGACCTTATGGCTACACCTTC. As protein: CASSQVDGPYGYTF.

This clone has a single count. The CDR3 bases are TGTGCCAGCAGCCCGGAGGGAGGACTAGCTCGGAATGAGCAGTTCTTC. Protein: CASSPEGGLARNEQFF. V gene TRBV7-9 combines with J gene TRBJ2-1; 8 bases are a match to TRBD2. V shed 5 bases, J shed 7 bases, and the junction held 13 bases outside the gene matches. The CDR3 sequence is 16 residues long. CDR1 and CDR2 (germline): SEHNR, FQNEAQ (reference sequence). Based on the CDR3 plus reference TRBV7-9 and TRBJ2-1, the full variable domain is DTGVSQNPRHKITKRGQNVTFRCDPISEHNRLYWYRQTLGQGPEFLTYFQNEAQLEKSRLLSDRFSAERPKGSFSTLEIQRTEQGDSAMYLCASSPEGGLARNEQFFGPGTRLTVL.